This is a list of T cell receptor beta chains from one sample in a study of blood T cells in healthy people across ages. TCRdb reprocessed the 5' RACE reads via MiXCR and lists one record per CDR3 protein. Among about 1.1 million distinct CDR3 sequences, around two fifths were seen once, and the ten largest hold around 12%. The sequenced sample was blood. The receptors originated from a man aged 18 to 29 in good health. Both conserved end residues are part of each CDR3. D genes are given only for firm matches. Some rows have no size entry. The others give once, few or many, or a class for an expanded clone.

TRBV6-5	TRBD1	TRBJ1-2	-	CASSYSTGGDYGNTF	TGTGCCAGCAGTTACTCGACAGGGGGCGACTATGGCAACACCTTC
TRBV9	-	TRBJ2-3	few	CASSSTSLAVYTDTQYF	TGTGCCAGCAGCTCTACCTCACTAGCCGTGTACACAGATACGCAGTATTTT
TRBV4-1	-	TRBJ1-2	-	CASSQDNWGYGYTF	TGCGCCAGCAGCCAAGATAACTGGGGCTATGGCTACACCTTC
TRBV27	-	TRBJ2-2	-	CASSFGTTNTGELFF	TGTGCCAGCAGTTTTGGCACCACGAACACCGGGGAGCTGTTTTTT
TRBV29-1	-	TRBJ2-3	-	CSVVFFLGAGDTQYF	TGCAGCGTTGTATTTTTTCTCGGGGCCGGTGATACGCAGTATTTT
TRBV18	TRBD1	TRBJ1-1	-	CASSPTRQGRDTEAFF	TGTGCCAGCTCACCTACTCGACAGGGAAGGGACACTGAAGCTTTCTTT
TRBV10-3	-	TRBJ2-7	few	CAISDQSYEQYF	TGTGCCATCAGTGACCAGTCCTACGAGCAGTACTTC
TRBV28	-	TRBJ1-1	few	CASSPRQVTEAFF	TGTGCCAGCAGTCCACGCCAGGTCACTGAAGCTTTCTTT
TRBV25-1	-	TRBJ2-1	-	CASGGLQGNEQFF	TGTGCCAGCGGGGGACTCCAGGGGAATGAGCAGTTCTTC
TRBV11-2	-	TRBJ1-1	-	CASSSSDGEAFF	TGTGCCAGCAGCTCGAGCGACGGAGAAGCTTTCTTT
TRBV7-2	-	TRBJ2-5	-	CASSLELGRETQYF	TGTGCCAGCAGCTTAGAACTAGGACGAGAGACCCAGTACTTC
TRBV20-1	-	TRBJ2-5	-	CSASETHQETQYF	TGCAGTGCTAGCGAGACACACCAAGAGACCCAGTACTTC
TRBV24-1	-	TRBJ2-1	-	CATSDLAGDEQFF	TGTGCCACCAGTGATTTGGCAGGGGATGAGCAGTTCTTC
TRBV6-5	TRBD1	TRBJ2-5	-	CASTAGGSETQYF	TGTGCCAGCACCGCAGGGGGCTCAGAGACCCAGTACTTC
TRBV29-1	-	TRBJ1-2	-	CSVEDVPGTVNYGYTF	TGCAGCGTTGAAGACGTCCCCGGGACGGTAAACTATGGCTACACCTTC
TRBV5-4	-	TRBJ2-1	-	CASSAIAYNEQFF	TGTGCCAGCAGCGCTATAGCGTACAATGAGCAGTTCTTC